This T cell receptor (beta chain) derives from a study of Graves' ophthalmopathy and Graves' hyperthyroidism. Amplified material comprised TCR beta CDR3 regions derived from RNA transcripts. In the first round, RT-PCR was carried out with HTBI primers, and a multiplex PCR formed the second round. One entry per CDR3 protein results from TCRdb running MiXCR on the multiplex PCR reads. The table records about 340,000 distinct CDR3 sequences, under 20% of them present only once. Trimming removed 2 bases at V and 2 bases at J, with 0 bases between. The CDR3 is made up of 11 amino acids. Study observations and caveats: The majority of expanded thyroid clonotypes above 0.001 frequency also occurred in blood.

This clonotype showed up many times. Antigen specificity is unknown. The sequence was collected from an adult man with Graves' ophthalmopathy. Sequenced sample: peripheral blood. The rearrangement joins TRBV12-3 or TRBV12-4 to TRBJ1-2; D unclear. The CDR3 protein is CASSLNYGYTF. The CDR3 coding sequence is TGTGCCAGCAGTTTAAACTATGGCTACACCTTC.